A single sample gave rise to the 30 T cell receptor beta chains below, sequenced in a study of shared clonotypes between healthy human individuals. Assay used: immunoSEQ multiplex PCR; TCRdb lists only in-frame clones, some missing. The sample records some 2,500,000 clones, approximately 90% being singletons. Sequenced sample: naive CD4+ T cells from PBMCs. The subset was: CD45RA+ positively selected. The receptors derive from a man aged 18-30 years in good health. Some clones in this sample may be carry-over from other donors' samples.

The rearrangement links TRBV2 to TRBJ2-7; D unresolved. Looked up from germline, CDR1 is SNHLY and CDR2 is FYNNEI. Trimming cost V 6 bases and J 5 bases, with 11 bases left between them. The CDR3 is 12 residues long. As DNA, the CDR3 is TGTGCCAGCAGCCGATTCGAGGACGAGCAGTACTTC. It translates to CASSRFEDEQYF. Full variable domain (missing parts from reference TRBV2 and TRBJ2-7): EPEVTQTPSHQVTQMGQEVILRCVPISNHLYFYWYRQILGQKVEFLVSFYNNEISEKSEIFDDQFSVERPDGSNFTLKIRSTKLEDSAMYFCASSRFEDEQYFGPGTRLTVT.

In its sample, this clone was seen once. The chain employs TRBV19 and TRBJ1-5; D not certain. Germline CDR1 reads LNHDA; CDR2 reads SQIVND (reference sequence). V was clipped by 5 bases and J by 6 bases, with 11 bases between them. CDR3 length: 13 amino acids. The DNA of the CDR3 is TGTGCCAGTAGTGGCGGCTCAGGTCAGCCCCAGCATTTT. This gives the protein CASSGGSGQPQHF.

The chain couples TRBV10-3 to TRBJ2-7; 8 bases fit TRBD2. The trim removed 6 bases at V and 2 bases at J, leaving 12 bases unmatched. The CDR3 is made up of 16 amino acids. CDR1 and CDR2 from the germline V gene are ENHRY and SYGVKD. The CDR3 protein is CAISLTRGGTPYEQYF. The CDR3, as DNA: TGTGCCATCAGCCTGACCCGCGGGGGGACTCCCTACGAGCAGTACTTC.

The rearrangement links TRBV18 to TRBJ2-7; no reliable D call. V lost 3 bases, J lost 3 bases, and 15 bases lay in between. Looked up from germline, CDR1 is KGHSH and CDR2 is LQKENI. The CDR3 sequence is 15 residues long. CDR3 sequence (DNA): TGTGCCAGCTCACCGCCCCCGTCTGGGATCTACGAGCAGTACTTC. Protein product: CASSPPPSGIYEQYF.

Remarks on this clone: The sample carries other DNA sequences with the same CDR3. Written as DNA, the CDR3 is TGTGCCAGCAGCTTAGTCCGCAGACAAGAGACCCAGTACTTC. Its protein product is CASSLVRRQETQYF. J is TRBJ2-5 and V is TRBV7-2; D ambiguous. Trimming removed 1 base from V and 2 bases from J, with 8 bases in between. Germline CDR1 reads SGHTA; CDR2 reads FQGNSA. The length of the CDR3 is 14 residues.

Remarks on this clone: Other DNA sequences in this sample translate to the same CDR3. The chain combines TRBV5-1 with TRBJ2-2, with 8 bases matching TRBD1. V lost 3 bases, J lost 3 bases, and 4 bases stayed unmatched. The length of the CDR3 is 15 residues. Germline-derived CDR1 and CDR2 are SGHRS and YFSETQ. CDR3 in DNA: TGCGCCAGCAGCTCAGACAGGGGAGACACCGGGGAGCTGTTTTTT. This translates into CASSSDRGDTGELFF.

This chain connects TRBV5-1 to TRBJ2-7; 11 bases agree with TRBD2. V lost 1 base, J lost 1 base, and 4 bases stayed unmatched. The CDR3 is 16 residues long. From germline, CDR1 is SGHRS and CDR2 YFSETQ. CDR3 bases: TGCGCCAGCAGCTTGTGGACTAGCGGGCGTTCCTACGAGCAGTACTTC. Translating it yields CASSLWTSGRSYEQYF. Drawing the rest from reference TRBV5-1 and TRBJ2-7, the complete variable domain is KAGVTQTPRYLIKTRGQQVTLSCSPISGHRSVSWYQQTPGQGLQFLFEYFSETQRNKGNFPGRFSGRQFSNSRSEMNVSTLELGDSALYLCASSLWTSGRSYEQYFGPGTRLTVT.

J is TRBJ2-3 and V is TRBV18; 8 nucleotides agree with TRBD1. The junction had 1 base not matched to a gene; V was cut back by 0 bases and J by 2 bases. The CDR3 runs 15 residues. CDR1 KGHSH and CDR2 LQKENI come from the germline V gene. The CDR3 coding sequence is TGTGCCAGCTCACCACCGGACAGGGCCACAGATACGCAGTATTTT. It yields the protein CASSPPDRATDTQYF.

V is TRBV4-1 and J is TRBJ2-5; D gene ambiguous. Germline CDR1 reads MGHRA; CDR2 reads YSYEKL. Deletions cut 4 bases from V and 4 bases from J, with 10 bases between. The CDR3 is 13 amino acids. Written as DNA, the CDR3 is TGCGCCAGCAGCCGGGCCGCGAGAGAGACCCAGTACTTC. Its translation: CASSRAARETQYF.

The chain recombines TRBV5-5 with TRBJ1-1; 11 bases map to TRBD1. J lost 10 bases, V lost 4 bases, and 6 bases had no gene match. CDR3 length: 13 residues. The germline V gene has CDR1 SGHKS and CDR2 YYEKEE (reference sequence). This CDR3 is CASSTGQGAGAFF. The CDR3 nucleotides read TGTGCCAGCAGCACAGGACAGGGGGCGGGAGCTTTCTTT.

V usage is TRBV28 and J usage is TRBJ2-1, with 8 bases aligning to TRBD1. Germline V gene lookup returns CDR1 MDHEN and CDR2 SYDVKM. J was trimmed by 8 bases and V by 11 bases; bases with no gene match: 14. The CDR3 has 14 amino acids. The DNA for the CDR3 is TGTGCCGCTCCGGGGGACAGGCGTATGGATGAGCAGTTCTTC. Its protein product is CAAPGDRRMDEQFF.

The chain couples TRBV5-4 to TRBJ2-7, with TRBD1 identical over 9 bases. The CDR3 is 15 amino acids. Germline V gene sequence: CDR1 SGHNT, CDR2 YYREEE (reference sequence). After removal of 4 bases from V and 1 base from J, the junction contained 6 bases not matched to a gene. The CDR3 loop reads CASSRTGAESYEQYF. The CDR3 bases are TGTGCCAGCAGCCGGACAGGGGCCGAATCCTACGAGCAGTACTTC.

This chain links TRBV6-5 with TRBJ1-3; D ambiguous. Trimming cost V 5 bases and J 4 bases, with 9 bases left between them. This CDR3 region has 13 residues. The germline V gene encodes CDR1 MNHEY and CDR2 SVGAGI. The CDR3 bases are TGTGCCAGCAGTGACCGAACGGGAAACACCATATATTTT. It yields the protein CASSDRTGNTIYF.

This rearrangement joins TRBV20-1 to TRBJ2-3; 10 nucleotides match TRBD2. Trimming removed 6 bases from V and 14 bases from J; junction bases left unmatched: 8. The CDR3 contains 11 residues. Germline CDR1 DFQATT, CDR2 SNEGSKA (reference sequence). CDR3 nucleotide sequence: TGCAGTGCCTCCAGCGGGAGGGGTGGGTATTTT. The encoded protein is CSASSGRGGYF.

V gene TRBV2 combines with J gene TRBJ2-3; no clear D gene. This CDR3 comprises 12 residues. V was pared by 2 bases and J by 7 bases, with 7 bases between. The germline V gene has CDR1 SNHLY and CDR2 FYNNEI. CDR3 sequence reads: CASSEQLNTQYF. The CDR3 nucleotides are TGTGCCAGCAGTGAACAGTTGAATACGCAGTATTTT.

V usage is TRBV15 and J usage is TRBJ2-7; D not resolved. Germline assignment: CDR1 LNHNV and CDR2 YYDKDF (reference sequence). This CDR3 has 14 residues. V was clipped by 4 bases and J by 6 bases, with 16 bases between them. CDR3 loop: CATSTGGSRREQYF. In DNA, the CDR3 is TGTGCCACCAGCACCGGTGGGTCCCGCCGCGAGCAGTACTTC.

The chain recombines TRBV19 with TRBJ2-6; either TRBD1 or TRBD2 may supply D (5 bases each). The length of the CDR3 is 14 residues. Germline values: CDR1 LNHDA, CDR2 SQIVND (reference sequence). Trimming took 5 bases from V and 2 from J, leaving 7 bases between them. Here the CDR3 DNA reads TGTGCCAGTAGTGTGGGGGCTGGGGCCAACGTCCTGACTTTC. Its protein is CASSVGAGANVLTF.

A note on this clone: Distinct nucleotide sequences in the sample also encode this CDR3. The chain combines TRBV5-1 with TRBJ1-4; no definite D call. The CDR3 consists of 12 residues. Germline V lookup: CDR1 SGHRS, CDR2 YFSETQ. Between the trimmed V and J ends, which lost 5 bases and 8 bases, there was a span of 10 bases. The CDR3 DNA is TGCGCCAGCAGGGGCGGTAGCGAAAAACTGTTTTTT. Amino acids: CASRGGSEKLFF.

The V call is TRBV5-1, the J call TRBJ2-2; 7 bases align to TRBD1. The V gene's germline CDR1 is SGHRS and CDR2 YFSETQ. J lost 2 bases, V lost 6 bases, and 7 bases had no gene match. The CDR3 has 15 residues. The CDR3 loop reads CASNSRDSNTGELFF. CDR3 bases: TGCGCCAGCAACTCCCGGGACAGCAACACCGGGGAGCTGTTTTTT.

In DNA form, the CDR3 reads TGTGCCATCAGTGAGTCGATAGTCTTCTCCTACAATGAGCAGTTCTTC. This gives the protein CAISESIVFSYNEQFF. The chain is built from TRBV10-3 and TRBJ2-1; D uncertain. Trimming cost V 0 bases and J 0 bases, with 9 bases left between them. From germline, CDR1 is ENHRY and CDR2 SYGVKD. The CDR3 runs to 16 residues.

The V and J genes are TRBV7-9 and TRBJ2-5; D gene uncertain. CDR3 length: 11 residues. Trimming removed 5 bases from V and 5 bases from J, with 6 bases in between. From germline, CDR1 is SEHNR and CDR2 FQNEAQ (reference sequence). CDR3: CASSIRETQYF. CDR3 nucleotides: TGTGCCAGCAGCATAAGGGAGACCCAGTACTTC.

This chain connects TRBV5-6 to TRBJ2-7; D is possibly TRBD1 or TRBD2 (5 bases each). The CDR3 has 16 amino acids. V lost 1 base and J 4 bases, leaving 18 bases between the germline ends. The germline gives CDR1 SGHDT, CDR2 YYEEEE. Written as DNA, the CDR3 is TGTGCCAGCAGCTTGTTGGGCAGCCGGGACGGTTACGAGCAGTACTTC. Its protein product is CASSLLGSRDGYEQYF.

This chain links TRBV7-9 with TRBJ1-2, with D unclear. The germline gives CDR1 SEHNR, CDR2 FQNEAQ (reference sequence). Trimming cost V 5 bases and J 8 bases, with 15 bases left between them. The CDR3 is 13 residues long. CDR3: CASSDQDPEGYTF. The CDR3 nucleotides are TGTGCCAGCAGCGATCAGGATCCTGAGGGCTACACCTTC.

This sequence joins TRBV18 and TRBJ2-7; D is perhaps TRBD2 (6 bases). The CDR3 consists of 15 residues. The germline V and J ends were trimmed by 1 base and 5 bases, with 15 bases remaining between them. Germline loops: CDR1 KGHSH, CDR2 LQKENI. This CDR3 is CASSPQMGAGDEQYF. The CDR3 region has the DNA TGTGCCAGCTCACCACAAATGGGAGCGGGCGACGAGCAGTACTTC.

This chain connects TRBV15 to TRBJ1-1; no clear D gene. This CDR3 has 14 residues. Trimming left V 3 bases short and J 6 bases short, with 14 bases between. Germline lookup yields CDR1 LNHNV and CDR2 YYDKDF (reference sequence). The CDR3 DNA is TGTGCCACCAGCAGTCGCCAAGGCTTGGCTGAAGCTTTCTTT. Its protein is CATSSRQGLAEAFF.

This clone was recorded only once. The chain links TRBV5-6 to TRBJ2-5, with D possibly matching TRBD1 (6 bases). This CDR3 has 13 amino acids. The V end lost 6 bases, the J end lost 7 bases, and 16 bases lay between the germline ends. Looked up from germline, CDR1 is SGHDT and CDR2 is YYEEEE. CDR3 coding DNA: TGTGCCAGCACCGGTGGGACAATGAGGACCCAGTACTTC. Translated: CASTGGTMRTQYF.

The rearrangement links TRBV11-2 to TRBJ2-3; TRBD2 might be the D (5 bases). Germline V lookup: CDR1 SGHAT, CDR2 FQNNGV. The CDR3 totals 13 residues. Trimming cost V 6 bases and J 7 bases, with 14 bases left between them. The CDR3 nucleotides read TGTGCCAGCAGTTTGGAACGGGGTTATACGCAGTATTTT. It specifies CASSLERGYTQYF.

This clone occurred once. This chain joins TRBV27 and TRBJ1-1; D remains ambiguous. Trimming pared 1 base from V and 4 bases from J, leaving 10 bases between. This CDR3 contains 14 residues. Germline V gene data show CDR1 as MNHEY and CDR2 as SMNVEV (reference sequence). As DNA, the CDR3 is TGTGCCAGCAGTTTATTTACGGGTGCCACTGAAGCTTTCTTT. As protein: CASSLFTGATEAFF.

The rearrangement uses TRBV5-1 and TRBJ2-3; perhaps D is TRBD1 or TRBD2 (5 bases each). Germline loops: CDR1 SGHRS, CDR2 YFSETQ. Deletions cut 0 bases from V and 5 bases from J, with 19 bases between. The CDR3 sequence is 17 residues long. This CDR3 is CASSLDPPGTRRDTQYF. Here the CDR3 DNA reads TGCGCCAGCAGCTTGGACCCACCCGGGACCAGGCGAGATACGCAGTATTTT. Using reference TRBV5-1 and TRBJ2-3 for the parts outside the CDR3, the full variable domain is KAGVTQTPRYLIKTRGQQVTLSCSPISGHRSVSWYQQTPGQGLQFLFEYFSETQRNKGNFPGRFSGRQFSNSRSEMNVSTLELGDSALYLCASSLDPPGTRRDTQYFGPGTRLTVL.

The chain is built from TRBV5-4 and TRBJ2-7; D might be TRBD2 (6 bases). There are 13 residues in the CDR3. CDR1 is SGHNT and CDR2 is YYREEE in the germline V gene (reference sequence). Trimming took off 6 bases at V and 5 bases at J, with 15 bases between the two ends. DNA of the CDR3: TGTGCCAGCAACGGCGGGGCCCAGGACGAGCAGTACTTC. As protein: CASNGGAQDEQYF.